A selection of T cell receptor beta chains follows, all from one sample in a study of early stage breast cancer tumors. The repertoire was sequenced with immunoSEQ multiplex PCR; TCRdb's copy has only in-frame clones and lacks some. The sample records tens of thousands of clones, roughly 80% being singletons. What was sequenced was blood. The receptors come from a person aged 55 to 69 with breast cancer. CDR3s include the opening cysteine and the closing phenylalanine or tryptophan. Each record gives: J gene, D gene, clone size, V gene, CDR3 protein, CDR3 DNA. The D gene is left open where the match is weak. Some rows mark clone size as missing; the rest say once, few, many or name a class of expanded clone.

>TRBJ2-7|TRBD2|-|TRBV30
CAWSHRGVRYEQYF
TGTGCCTGGAGCCACCGGGGGGTAAGGTACGAGCAGTACTTC
>TRBJ1-2|TRBD1|once|TRBV4-3
CASSQDRTGPYYGYTF
TGCGCCAGCAGCCAAGATCGGACAGGGCCTTACTATGGCTACACCTTC
>TRBJ2-7|-|once|TRBV11-2
CASSLGAGVPPYEQYF
TGTGCCAGCAGCTTAGGGGCAGGGGTCCCCCCCTACGAGCAGTACTTC
>TRBJ2-3|-|-|TRBV20-1
CSARSQTQYF
TGCAGTGCTAGGTCGCAGACGCAGTATTTT
>TRBJ2-3|-|-|TRBV25-1
CASPGTSLGTDTQYF
TGTGCCAGCCCCGGGACTTCCCTAGGCACAGATACGCAGTATTTT
>TRBJ2-7|-|-|TRBV5-1
CASSLPADEQYF
TGCGCCAGCAGCTTGCCCGCGGACGAGCAGTACTTC
>TRBJ2-7|TRBD2|-|TRBV28
CASSLTGLAAYEQYF
TGTGCCAGCAGTTTAACGGGACTAGCGGCCTACGAGCAGTACTTC
>TRBJ2-7|-|once|TRBV20-1
CSASVEEQYF
TGCAGTGCTAGTGTCGAGGAGCAGTACTTC
>TRBJ1-2|-|-|TRBV4-3
CASSQDLGGSGYTF
TGCGCCAGCAGCCAAGATTTGGGGGGAAGTGGCTACACCTTC
>TRBJ2-7|-|-|TRBV4-3
CASSQQDGRGDHEQYF
TGCGCCAGCAGCCAACAAGACGGCAGGGGGGACCACGAGCAGTACTTC
>TRBJ2-5|TRBD1|-|TRBV5-1
CASSVTPGTGYQETQYF
TGCGCCAGCAGCGTAACCCCCGGGACAGGGTACCAAGAGACCCAGTACTTC
>TRBJ1-3|-|-|TRBV30
CAWSVRQGISGNTIYF
TGTGCCTGGAGTGTTAGGCAGGGGATCTCTGGAAACACCATATATTTT
>TRBJ2-7|TRBD1|-|TRBV7-2
CASSRDRVRTYEQYF
TGTGCCAGCAGCAGGGACAGGGTAAGAACCTACGAGCAGTACTTC
>TRBJ1-1|TRBD1|-|TRBV29-1
CSVTTGGSPEAFF
TGCAGCGTTACTACAGGGGGGAGTCCTGAAGCTTTCTTT
>TRBJ1-2|-|-|TRBV19
CASSPRGAVAIANYGYTF
TGTGCCAGTAGTCCCCGGGGAGCAGTGGCGATAGCTAACTATGGCTACACCTTC
>TRBJ2-7|TRBD2|-|TRBV30
CAWSKTSGSYEQYF
TGTGCCTGGAGCAAGACTAGCGGGAGCTACGAGCAGTACTTC
>TRBJ1-2|-|-|TRBV27
CASRPVDLLANYGYTF
TGTGCCAGCAGGCCCGTGGATCTACTAGCTAACTATGGCTACACCTTC
>TRBJ2-3|TRBD1|-|TRBV11-2
CAGGTGEVSQYF
TGTGCCGGGGGGACAGGGGAGGTGTCGCAGTATTTT
>TRBJ2-5|-|-|TRBV5-1
CASSSYLRGQETQYF
TGCGCCAGCAGCTCTTACCTCAGGGGTCAAGAGACCCAGTACTTC
>TRBJ1-2|-|-|TRBV6-5
CASSYTTGTNYGYTF
TGTGCCAGCAGTTACACTACAGGCACTAACTATGGCTACACCTTC
>TRBJ2-6|-|few|TRBV7-6
CASSLFAITGANVLTF
TGTGCCAGCAGCTTATTCGCTATTACTGGGGCCAACGTCCTGACTTTC
>TRBJ2-3|TRBD1|-|TRBV7-6
CASSLGDRGPDTQYF
TGTGCCAGCAGCTTAGGGGACAGGGGGCCAGATACGCAGTATTTT
>TRBJ2-3|TRBD2|-|TRBV5-1
CASSPGLAGDLTDTQYF
TGCGCCAGCAGCCCAGGACTAGCGGGAGATTTAACAGATACGCAGTATTTT
>TRBJ2-5|-|-|TRBV11-2
CATAGVRQETQYF
TGTGCCACCGCAGGGGTTCGGCAAGAGACCCAGTACTTC
>TRBJ2-5|TRBD2|-|TRBV11-3
CASSSSGRAEETQYF
TGTGCCAGCAGCTCTAGCGGGAGGGCCGAAGAGACCCAGTACTTC
>TRBJ1-2|TRBD1|-|TRBV7-8
CASSPRNRGTYGYTF
TGTGCCAGCAGCCCTCGAAACAGGGGAACCTATGGCTACACCTTC
>TRBJ2-3|-|-|TRBV5-4
CASSLESRSGDTQYF
TGTGCCAGCAGCTTGGAGTCCCGGTCAGGAGATACGCAGTATTTT
>TRBJ1-1|-|-|TRBV7-9
CASSLSPSQAGAFF
TGTGCCAGCAGCTTATCCCCTAGTCAGGCGGGAGCTTTCTTT
>TRBJ2-1|TRBD2|-|TRBV2
CASGTSGAPPFF
TGTGCCAGCGGGACTAGCGGCGCCCCCCCGTTCTTC
>TRBJ1-1|-|-|TRBV5-4
CASSLGVNTEAFF
TGTGCCAGCAGCTTGGGAGTGAACACTGAAGCTTTCTTT
>TRBJ2-3|-|once|TRBV28
CASSSAEPQYF
TGTGCCAGCAGTTCAGCGGAGCCGCAGTATTTT
>TRBJ1-5|-|once|TRBV7-2
CASSLAAGKEQPQHF
TGTGCCAGCAGCTTAGCGGCAGGGAAGGAACAGCCCCAGCATTTT
>TRBJ2-7|TRBD1|-|TRBV7-9
CASSLGQGFFLEQYF
TGTGCCAGCAGCCTGGGACAGGGATTTTTTCTCGAGCAGTACTTC
>TRBJ1-1|-|-|TRBV11-3
CASSFSGGREAFF
TGTGCCAGCAGCTTTAGCGGCGGTAGAGAAGCTTTCTTT
>TRBJ2-3|TRBD2|-|TRBV4-2
CASSPLAGGTDTQYF
TGTGCCAGCAGCCCATTAGCGGGAGGAACAGATACGCAGTATTTT
>TRBJ2-3|TRBD1|-|TRBV15
CATSRPTGVGDTQYF
TGTGCCACCAGCAGACCGACAGGGGTTGGAGATACGCAGTATTTT
>TRBJ1-5|-|-|TRBV25-1
CASSESRGNQPQHF
TGTGCCAGCAGTGAATCCAGGGGAAATCAGCCCCAGCATTTT
>TRBJ1-4|-|few|TRBV5-6
CASSLVRGELFF
TGTGCCAGCAGCCTCGTGCGCGGGGAACTGTTTTTT
>TRBJ1-2|TRBD1|few|TRBV5-6
CASSPERQGAIQDGYTF
TGTGCCAGCAGCCCCGAGAGGCAGGGGGCTATTCAGGATGGCTACACCTTC
>TRBJ2-3|TRBD2|-|TRBV9
CASSVGFSGSSTDTQYF
TGTGCCAGCAGCGTAGGGTTTAGCGGGAGTAGCACAGATACGCAGTATTTT
>TRBJ2-4|TRBD2|-|TRBV18
CASSRSSGGKNIQYF
TGTGCCAGCTCGAGAAGTAGCGGGGGCAAAAACATTCAGTACTTC
>TRBJ2-7|-|-|TRBV7-8
CASSLESRQISYEQYF
TGTGCCAGCAGCTTAGAGTCGAGACAGATCTCCTACGAGCAGTACTTC
>TRBJ2-1|TRBD2|-|TRBV2
CASSDGLAGGQFF
TGTGCCAGCAGTGACGGTCTAGCGGGCGGGCAGTTCTTC
>TRBJ2-1|TRBD1|-|TRBV6-1
CASSGQGISYNEQFF
TGTGCCAGCAGTGGACAGGGAATCTCCTACAATGAGCAGTTCTTC
>TRBJ2-3|TRBD2|-|TRBV2
CASSDSGLAGTDTQYF
TGTGCCAGCAGTGACTCGGGACTAGCGGGCACAGATACGCAGTATTTT
>TRBJ1-4|TRBD1|-|TRBV30
CAWSRDRGQTTNEKLFF
TGTGCCTGGAGCCGAGACAGGGGACAAACAACTAATGAAAAACTGTTTTTT
>TRBJ2-7|-|-|TRBV21-1
CASSKVLGQSSYEQYF
TGTGCCAGCAGCAAAGTTTTGGGACAGTCCTCCTACGAGCAGTACTTC
>TRBJ2-5|-|-|TRBV5-4
CASSASETLQETQYF
TGTGCCAGCAGCGCATCAGAAACCCTCCAAGAGACCCAGTACTTC
>TRBJ2-2|TRBD2|once|TRBV9
CASSVGTSGRANTGELFF
TGTGCCAGCAGCGTAGGGACTAGCGGGAGGGCGAACACCGGGGAGCTGTTTTTT
>TRBJ2-1|-|-|TRBV9
CASSVAVSYNEQFF
TGTGCCAGCAGCGTAGCGGTCTCCTACAATGAGCAGTTCTTC
>TRBJ2-3|-|-|TRBV18
CASSPLPTGTSTSDTQYF
TGTGCCAGCTCACCGCTACCTACGGGGACATCTACCTCCGATACGCAGTATTTT
>TRBJ2-7|-|-|TRBV7-8
CASSPRVGHLNYEQYF
TGTGCCAGCAGTCCAAGGGTGGGACACCTAAATTACGAGCAGTACTTC
>TRBJ1-1|TRBD1|-|TRBV29-1
CSVYLTGGTEAFF
TGCAGCGTTTACCTGACAGGGGGGACTGAAGCTTTCTTT
>TRBJ1-2|-|-|TRBV30
CAWSFDRNTNYYGYTF
TGTGCCTGGAGTTTCGACAGGAATACCAACTACTATGGCTACACCTTC
>TRBJ1-2|TRBD1|-|TRBV7-2
CASSYSGTGGGYTF
TGTGCCAGCAGCTACTCCGGGACAGGGGGAGGCTACACCTTC
>TRBJ1-2|TRBD1|-|TRBV2
CASSDLDRGGYGYTF
TGTGCCAGCAGTGACCTTGACAGGGGTGGTTATGGCTACACCTTC
>TRBJ2-7|TRBD2|-|TRBV11-2
CASSSRERRYEQYF
TGTGCCAGCAGCTCGCGGGAGCGCCGCTACGAGCAGTACTTC
>TRBJ2-7|-|-|TRBV7-9
CASSPKTGPEQYF
TGTGCCAGCAGCCCCAAAACAGGGCCCGAGCAGTACTTC
>TRBJ1-3|-|-|TRBV14
CASSQVGGISGNTIYF
TGTGCCAGCAGCCAAGTGGGAGGAATCTCTGGAAACACCATATATTTT